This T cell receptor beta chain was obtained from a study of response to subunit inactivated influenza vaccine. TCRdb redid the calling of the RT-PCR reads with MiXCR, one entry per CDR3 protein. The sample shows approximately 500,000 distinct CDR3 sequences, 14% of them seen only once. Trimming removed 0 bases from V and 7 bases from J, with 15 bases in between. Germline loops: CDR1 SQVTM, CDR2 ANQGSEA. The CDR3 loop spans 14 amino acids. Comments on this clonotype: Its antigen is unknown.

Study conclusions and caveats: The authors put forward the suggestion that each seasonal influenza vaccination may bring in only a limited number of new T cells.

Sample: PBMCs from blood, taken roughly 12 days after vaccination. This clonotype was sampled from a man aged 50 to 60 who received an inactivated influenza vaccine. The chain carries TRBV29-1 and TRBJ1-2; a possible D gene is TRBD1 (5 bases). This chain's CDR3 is CSVEEFATATGYTF. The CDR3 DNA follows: TGCAGCGTTGAAGAATTCGCGACAGCCACTGGCTACACCTTC.